The sequence of this TCR beta chain was determined in a study of T-cell memory formation after mild COVID-19. Study-level findings and limits: That cross-reactive memory joined was suggested by some responding clones appearing in pre-infection memory.

This CDR3 comprises 14 residues. Germline V CDR1 and CDR2: SGHTA, FQGNSA. The V end was cut by 3 bases, the J end by 10 bases, with 16 bases between. This clonotype has only a few counts. Its antigen is as yet unknown. The TCR alpha and TCR beta cDNA libraries, bearing sample barcodes and UMIs, were generated by 5'RACE using constant-segment primers. TCRdb re-analysed the 5' RACE reads in MiXCR, keeping a single row per CDR3 protein. Among approximately 400,000 distinct CDR3 sequences, roughly a quarter were seen once, and the ten largest hold around 9%. The specimen sequenced was PBMCs or a T cell subset sorted from them (not recorded which). This chain uses TRBV7-2 with TRBJ2-1; D possibly corresponds to TRBD2 (5 bases). The sequence came from an adult woman who had mild COVID-19 (a few samples of this study predate the infection). Cell type and time point are not known. In DNA, the CDR3 is TGTGCCAGCAGCTTGCGGGTCGACCAGAAGGAGCAGTTCTTC. Amino acids: CASSLRVDQKEQFF. The full variable domain, completed using reference TRBV7-2 and TRBJ2-1, is GAGVSQSPSNKVTEKGKDVELRCDPISGHTALYWYRQSLGQGLEFLIYFQGNSAPDKSGLPSDRFSAERTGGSVSTLTIQRTQQEDSAVYLCASSLRVDQKEQFFGPGTRLTVL.